The 28 T cell receptor beta chains presented below share a single source sample, sequenced in a study of response to subunit inactivated influenza vaccine. In TCRdb, the RT-PCR reads were re-called with MiXCR into one record per CDR3 protein. Seen here are roughly 570,000 distinct CDR3 sequences, 10% to 15% observed once, and the top ten hold about an eighth. This specimen consisted of PBMCs from blood, obtained around seven weeks after vaccination. These receptors all come from a man between 45 and 60 years old who received an inactivated influenza vaccine.

This clonotype was detected only a few times. The rearrangement joins TRBV2 to TRBJ1-5; 7 nucleotides match TRBD1. The junction had 4 bases not matched to a gene; V was cut back by 1 base and J by 4 bases. Germline V gives CDR1 SNHLY, CDR2 FYNNEI. This CDR3 has 15 residues. CDR3 sequence reads: CASSEEGARNQPQHF. Written as DNA, the CDR3 is TGTGCCAGCAGTGAAGAGGGGGCTCGGAATCAGCCCCAGCATTTT.

This clonotype showed up just a few times. The rearrangement uses TRBV3-1 and TRBJ2-3, with 11 bases identical to TRBD2. Germline CDR1 is LGHDT and CDR2 is YNNKEL (reference sequence). Unmatched junction bases numbered 13, after V lost 0 bases and J lost 8 bases. This CDR3 comprises 18 residues. The DNA for the CDR3 is TGTGCCAGCAGCCAAGATCTACTAGCGGGAGTGGGGTCTGGTACGCAGTATTTT. Its protein is CASSQDLLAGVGSGTQYF.

This clonotype came up a few times. The chain employs TRBV5-1 and TRBJ2-7; 11 bases map to TRBD2. This CDR3 spans 19 amino acids. Germline V lookup: CDR1 SGHRS, CDR2 YFSETQ. With V trimmed by 0 bases and J by 7 bases, 18 bases remained unmatched. The CDR3 nucleotides are TGCGCCAGCAGCTTGGCCAGTTTTTCTAGCGGGGGGTCCGGAGGAGAGCAGTACTTC. Protein sequence: CASSLASFSSGGSGGEQYF.

The chain couples TRBV7-9 to TRBJ2-1; a possible D gene is TRBD1 (6 bases). The V gene lost 4 bases and the J gene lost 12 bases, with 16 bases spanning the gap. The CDR3 sequence is 13 residues long. CDR1 is SEHNR and CDR2 is FQNEAQ in the germline V gene (reference sequence). The CDR3 region is CASSSAGTLGQFF. The CDR3 DNA is TGTGCCAGCAGCTCAGCCGGGACACTGGGGCAGTTCTTC.

The DNA for the CDR3 is TGCGCCAGCAGCTGGGGGACAGCGAGGACGGAGACCCAGTACTTC. Protein: CASSWGTARTETQYF. This chain connects TRBV5-1 to TRBJ2-5, with 7 bases aligning to TRBD1. CDR1 and CDR2 from the germline V gene are SGHRS and YFSETQ. CDR3 length: 15 residues. V lost 3 bases, J lost 5 bases, and 10 bases stayed unmatched.

Concerning this clonotype itself: A much larger clone differs from this one at a single base, so this may be a read error. The chain employs TRBV7-6 and TRBJ2-7; D call uncertain. Trimming left V 1 base short and J 5 bases short, with 3 bases between. This CDR3 is built from 11 residues. Looked up from germline, CDR1 is SGHVS and CDR2 is FNYEAQ. In DNA form, the CDR3 reads TGTGCCAGCAGCTTAGACCACGAGCAGTACTTC. Protein sequence: CASSLDHEQYF.

A few counts support this clonotype. V usage is TRBV24-1 and J usage is TRBJ2-3; 10 nucleotides align to TRBD1. The germline V gene has CDR1 KGHDR and CDR2 SFDVKD. The CDR3 extends over 17 amino acids. V shed 6 bases and J 3 bases; nucleotides not matched to a gene: 11. This CDR3 reads CATSPQLPGQGTDTQYF. CDR3 bases: TGTGCCACCAGTCCCCAACTGCCGGGACAGGGGACAGATACGCAGTATTTT.

This clonotype came up a few times. J is TRBJ2-3 and V is TRBV7-2, with D possibly TRBD2 on 5 matching bases. The ends were cut back, 5 bases at V and 10 bases at J, with 22 bases in the middle. CDR3 length equals 15 residues. Germline-derived CDR1 and CDR2 are SGHTA and FQGNSA. The CDR3 sequence: CASSEARLSDRSQYF. The CDR3 nucleotides are TGTGCCAGCAGCGAGGCCCGACTATCCGATCGGTCGCAGTATTTT.

At least ten counts were recorded for this clonotype. The chain carries TRBV6-2 or TRBV6-3 and TRBJ2-1; 9 bases agree with TRBD1. CDR1 is MNHEY, CDR2 SVGEGT, per germline. The CDR3 length is 15 residues. V was clipped by 9 bases and J by 4 bases; unmatched bases: 10. CDR3 sequence reads: CASKSGTGSYNEQFF. CDR3 DNA sequence: TGTGCCAGTAAATCCGGGACAGGGAGTTACAATGAGCAGTTCTTC.

This clonotype was seen ten or more times. The chain employs TRBV6-1 and TRBJ1-1; the match to TRBD1 covers 8 bases. Looked up from germline, CDR1 is MNHNS and CDR2 is SASEGT. V dropped 7 bases and J dropped 4; count of bases not matched to a gene: 8. The CDR3 has 14 residues. The CDR3, as DNA: TGTGCCAGCACTCACAGACAGGGGATCACTGAAGCTTTCTTT. As protein: CASTHRQGITEAFF.

This clonotype was recorded at least ten times. The chain carries TRBV7-9 and TRBJ1-2; 7 bases line up with TRBD1. CDR3 length: 14 amino acids. Germline CDR1 reads SEHNR; CDR2 reads FQNEAQ (reference sequence). V lost 1 base, J lost 7 bases, and 6 bases stayed unmatched. The CDR3 DNA follows: TGTGCCAGCAGCTTAGGACAGGGAGAAAGTGGCTACACCTTC. It encodes CASSLGQGESGYTF.

This clonotype was detected only a few times. The chain links TRBV12-3 or TRBV12-4 to TRBJ1-1; D might be TRBD1 (6 bases). There are 12 residues in the CDR3. Deletions cut 6 bases from V and 10 bases from J, with 15 bases between. For the CDR3, the DNA is TGTGCCAGCAGCATCAACAGGGCTGGAGCTTTCTTT. This codes for CASSINRAGAFF.

The rearrangement links TRBV24-1 to TRBJ2-7; 12 nucleotides align to TRBD2. Unmatched junction bases numbered 7, after V lost 2 bases and J lost 0 bases. The CDR3 totals 18 residues. CDR1 and CDR2 from the germline V gene are KGHDR and SFDVKD. The CDR3 DNA reads as TGTGCCACCAGTGATTCCAAACCGACTAGCGGGAGCTCCTACGAGCAGTACTTC. This gives the protein CATSDSKPTSGSSYEQYF.

This clonotype occurred a few times. The chain couples TRBV20-1 to TRBJ2-7; 8 bases align to TRBD2. This CDR3 region has 16 residues. CDR1 is DFQATT, CDR2 SNEGSKA, per germline (reference sequence). Trimming removed 3 bases from V and 2 bases from J; junction bases left unmatched: 12. The CDR3 region has the DNA TGCAGTGCTAGGGCACCTCATTCGGGGGGGACCTACGAGCAGTACTTC. Protein: CSARAPHSGGTYEQYF.

The V gene is TRBV6-2 or TRBV6-3, the J gene TRBJ2-7; 10 nucleotides agree with TRBD1. The CDR3 runs to 14 residues. Germline CDR1 and CDR2: MNHEY and SVGEGT. V was pared by 8 bases and J by 5 bases, with 9 bases of the junction left unmatched. The CDR3 DNA is TGTGCCAGCGGGGGGACAGGGGCCCTTGACGAGCAGTACTTC. It specifies CASGGTGALDEQYF.

This clonotype came up a few times. The chain joins TRBV5-1 to TRBJ1-6; D gene uncertain. The CDR3 has 16 amino acids. Germline CDR1 SGHRS, CDR2 YFSETQ. V was shortened by 6 bases and J by 2 bases, with 15 bases between the two germline ends. CDR3 coding DNA: TGCGCCAGCACCCCCGGCGCGCAGACCTATAATTCACCCCTCCACTTT. Translation: CASTPGAQTYNSPLHF.

This clonotype has a handful of counts. J is TRBJ2-5 and V is TRBV14; D tentatively fits TRBD1 or TRBD2 (6 bases each). Trimming stripped 6 bases from V and 0 bases from J, with 23 bases between. CDR1 SGHDN and CDR2 FVKESK come from the germline V gene. This CDR3 contains 18 residues. The CDR3 nucleotides are TGTGCCAGCAGAATACCCACCCTGGGCGGGGACAACCAAGAGACCCAGTACTTC. It codes for CASRIPTLGGDNQETQYF.

Many counts were recorded for this clonotype. The CDR3 nucleotides are TGTGCCAGCAGCTTACTGCCAAGCTCCTACGAGCAGTACTTC. It is translated as CASSLLPSSYEQYF. This rearrangement joins TRBV13 to TRBJ2-7; D call uncertain. Looked up from germline, CDR1 is PRHDT and CDR2 is FYEKMQ (reference sequence). The V gene lost 2 bases and the J gene lost 0 bases, with 8 bases spanning the gap. The CDR3 covers 14 residues. Full variable domain (missing parts from reference TRBV13 and TRBJ2-7): AAGVIQSPRHLIKEKRETATLKCYPIPRHDTVYWYQQGPGQDPQFLISFYEKMQSDKGSIPDRFSAQQFSDYHSELNMSSLELGDSALYFCASSLLPSSYEQYFGPGTRLTVT.

This clonotype was detected ten times or more. The gene calls are TRBV5-4 and TRBJ2-7; D unresolved. The germline V gene has CDR1 SGHNT and CDR2 YYREEE (reference sequence). With 4 bases removed from V and 0 bases from J, the gap between germline ends came to 11 bases. The CDR3 extends over 14 amino acids. The CDR3 DNA reads TGTGCCAGCAGCCACCTGGCTGACTCCTACGAGCAGTACTTC. Its protein product is CASSHLADSYEQYF.

This clonotype was counted only a few times. The chain recombines TRBV12-3 or TRBV12-4 with TRBJ1-3, with unresolved D. The CDR3 contains 13 residues. Trimming removed 3 bases at V and 4 bases at J, with 7 bases between. CDR3 in amino acids: CASSLTAGNTIYF. The DNA for the CDR3 is TGTGCCAGCAGTTTGACTGCGGGAAACACCATATATTTT.

This clonotype has a handful of counts. CDR3: CAISVSLSYEQYF. The CDR3 DNA sequence: TGTGCCATCAGTGTTAGTCTGTCCTACGAGCAGTACTTC. The chain couples TRBV10-3 to TRBJ2-7; D unresolved. The CDR3 consists of 13 residues. Germline assignment: CDR1 ENHRY and CDR2 SYGVKD. Trimming took 4 bases from V and 1 from J, leaving 8 bases between them.

This clonotype showed up just once. The rearrangement uses TRBV15 and TRBJ2-2, with D perhaps assigned TRBD1 or TRBD2 (5 bases each). CDR1 LNHNV and CDR2 YYDKDF come from the germline V gene (reference sequence). The length of the CDR3 is 17 residues. The V and J ends lost 3 bases and 0 bases respectively, with 14 bases between them. In DNA, the CDR3 is TGTGCCACCAGCAGGTATCCGGGACGGACGAACACCGGGGAGCTGTTTTTT. It yields the protein CATSRYPGRTNTGELFF.

In its sample, this clonotype was seen a few times. V gene TRBV10-3 combines with J gene TRBJ2-6; D might be TRBD1 (5 bases). Germline V gene lookup returns CDR1 ENHRY and CDR2 SYGVKD. The CDR3 runs to 15 residues. The germline V and J ends were trimmed by 3 bases and 2 bases, with 8 bases remaining between them. The CDR3 protein is CAISDQGTGANVLTF. The CDR3 DNA sequence: TGTGCCATCAGTGACCAGGGTACTGGGGCCAACGTCCTGACTTTC.

This chain links TRBV6-2 or TRBV6-3 with TRBJ2-5; perhaps TRBD2 as D (6 bases). The CDR3 has 15 amino acids. Trimming pared 0 bases from V and 5 bases from J, leaving 13 bases between. Germline V CDR1 and CDR2: MNHEY, SVGEGT. The CDR3 DNA sequence: TGTGCCAGCAGTTACTCCGGACTACAATTGGAGACCCAGTACTTC. Its translation is CASSYSGLQLETQYF.

This clonotype was picked up a small number of times. This chain uses TRBV6-2 or TRBV6-3 with TRBJ2-4; D remains unclear. The CDR3 spans 13 residues. V shed 5 bases and J shed 6 bases, with 11 bases lying between them. Per the germline V gene, CDR1 is MNHEY and CDR2 is SVGEGT. This chain's CDR3 is CASSTGPGNIQYF. The CDR3 coding sequence is TGTGCCAGCAGTACCGGGCCAGGAAACATTCAGTACTTC.

Details on this clonotype: Its ends do not fully match the called genes, so a read error is possible. The genes are TRBV7-2 and TRBJ2-3; 7 nucleotides agree with TRBD1. Germline assignment: CDR1 SGHTA and CDR2 FQGNSA. The CDR3 spans 15 residues. The DNA of the CDR3 is TGTGTCAGCAGCTTACAGGGGTTGGTAGGAGATACGCAGTATTTT. Encoded protein: CVSSLQGLVGDTQYF. Together with reference TRBV7-2 and TRBJ2-3, the CDR3 gives the full variable domain: GAGVSQSPSNKVTEKGKDVELRCDPISGHTALYWYRQSLGQGLEFLIYFQGNSAPDKSGLPSDRFSAERTGGSVSTLTIQRTQQEDSAVYLCVSSLQGLVGDTQYFGPGTRLTVL.

The chain has TRBV5-5 and TRBJ2-1; TRBD1 matches at 10 bases. The CDR3 consists of 16 residues. Trimming cost V 4 bases and J 4 bases; bases outside gene matches: 8. Germline CDR1 and CDR2: SGHKS and YYEKEE (reference sequence). Here the CDR3 DNA reads TGTGCCAGCAGCGCGCCCCGGGACAGGGGTTACAATGAGCAGTTCTTC. Encoded protein: CASSAPRDRGYNEQFF.

The chain recombines TRBV5-1 with TRBJ2-2; 9 nucleotides match TRBD1. The germline CDR1 and CDR2 sequences are SGHRS and YFSETQ. The CDR3 extends over 16 amino acids. The V gene end was trimmed by 4 bases and the J gene end by 4 bases; junction bases not matched to a gene: 8. CDR3 nucleotide sequence: TGCGCCAGCAGCCTGGGTGGACAGGGGCGCACCGGGGAGCTGTTTTTT. This sequence encodes CASSLGGQGRTGELFF.